Shown below are 8 T cell receptor beta chains from a single sample sequenced in a study of T cell responses to AZD1222 COVID-19 vaccine. The repertoire was sequenced with immunoSEQ multiplex PCR; TCRdb's copy has only in-frame clones and lacks some. The table lists 170,000 or so clones, 90% of them singletons. This sample comprised peripheral blood, obtained on day 0 of AZD1222 vaccination. The receptors shown here come from an adult in good health.

The V and J genes are TRBV2 and TRBJ1-5; no definite D call. V lost 3 bases and J 6 bases, leaving 9 bases between the germline ends. There are 13 residues in the CDR3. The germline CDR1 and CDR2 sequences are SNHLY and FYNNEI. The DNA for the CDR3 is TGTGCCAGCAGTGAGGGCACAATTCAGCCCCAGCATTTT. Its protein product is CASSEGTIQPQHF.

The DNA for the CDR3 is TGTGCTAGTGGGTTGCGGGGGGCAGATACGCAGTATTTT. Amino acid sequence: CASGLRGADTQYF. The genes are TRBV12-5 and TRBJ2-3; TRBD2 matches at 8 bases. This CDR3 is 13 amino acids long. Germline CDR1 and CDR2: LGHNT and FRNRAP. V dropped 6 bases and J dropped 4; count of bases not matched to a gene: 3. The full variable domain, with the rest looked up from reference TRBV12-5 and TRBJ2-3, is DARVTQTPRHKVTEMGQEVTMRCQPILGHNTVFWYRQTMMQGLELLAYFRNRAPLDDSGMPKDRFSAEMPDATLATLKIQPSEPRDSAVYFCASGLRGADTQYFGPGTRLTVL.

This clone was found once. CDR3 DNA: TGCGCCAGCAGCTTTGCCGGGACACGGGCCTACGAGCAGTACTTC. This encodes CASSFAGTRAYEQYF. This chain links TRBV5-1 with TRBJ2-7, with TRBD1 as a possible D gene (6 bases). V lost 2 bases and J 2 bases, leaving 14 bases between the germline ends. This CDR3 spans 15 amino acids. In germline, CDR1 is SGHRS, CDR2 YFSETQ.

This rearrangement joins TRBV4-2 to TRBJ1-6; TRBD1 is a possible D gene (6 bases). The CDR3 sequence is 15 residues long. The germline V gene has CDR1 LGHNA and CDR2 YNFKEQ. V shed 2 bases and J shed 10 bases, with 15 bases lying between them. The CDR3 sequence is CASSQTTGSDSPLHF. The DNA for the CDR3 is TGTGCCAGCAGCCAAACTACAGGGAGTGACTCACCCCTCCACTTT.

This chain joins TRBV3-1 (or the pseudogene TRBV3-2) and TRBJ1-1; no firm D call. Trimming took 9 bases from V and 1 from J, leaving 15 bases between them. The CDR3 is 14 amino acids. Germline values: CDR1 LGHDT, CDR2 YNNKEL (reference sequence). CDR3 nucleotides: TGTGCCAGTTCCCCCGAGTTGGCGAACACTGAAGCTTTCTTT. Its translation is CASSPELANTEAFF.

The chain uses TRBV19 and TRBJ2-2, with TRBD1 identical over 10 bases. V was clipped by 7 bases and J by 6 bases; unmatched bases: 5. Per germline, CDR1 LNHDA and CDR2 SQIVND (reference sequence). This CDR3 contains 14 residues. The CDR3 sequence: CASIRDRGPGELFF. In DNA form, the CDR3 reads TGTGCCAGTATTCGGGACAGGGGCCCCGGGGAGCTGTTTTTT.

The genes are TRBV4-1 and TRBJ2-4; no definite D call. Trimming took 6 bases from V and 0 from J, leaving 9 bases between them. Germline V gene data show CDR1 as MGHRA and CDR2 as YSYEKL. This CDR3 has 14 amino acids. CDR3 amino acids: CASREFPAKNIQYF. As DNA, the CDR3 is TGCGCCAGCAGGGAATTCCCAGCCAAAAACATTCAGTACTTC.

The chain joins TRBV11-2 to TRBJ1-2, with 8 bases aligning to TRBD1. CDR1 SGHAT and CDR2 FQNNGV come from the germline V gene. The CDR3 has 14 residues. J lost 7 bases, V lost 2 bases, and 6 bases had no gene match. Here the CDR3 DNA reads TGTGCCAGCAGCTTACAGGGGGCAAATTTTGGCTACACCTTC. Its protein is CASSLQGANFGYTF.